Listed below are T cell receptor beta chains from one sample, sequenced in a study of T cell responses to AZD1222 COVID-19 vaccine. TCRdb's copy holds only in-frame clones and misses some; the assay was immunoSEQ multiplex PCR. The table shows around 78,000 clones, with 70% to 90% occurring only once. This specimen was peripheral blood, taken on day 0 of MenACWY control vaccination. These receptors were obtained from an adult in good health. Both conserved end residues are part of each CDR3. A D gene is named only where the DNA matches it firmly. Rows give clone size only sometimes, using once, few, many, or a class for an expanded clone.

cdr3_nt | cdr3_aa | d_call | clone_size | j_call | v_call
TGTGCCAGCAGCTTAGATTGGACGGGTTCTACTGGAGATACGCAGTATTTT | CASSLDWTGSTGDTQYF | - | - | TRBJ2-3 | TRBV11-3
TGTGCCAGCAGCCAGCAACAGGGGGTTAATTCACCCCTCCACTTT | CASSQQQGVNSPLHF | TRBD1 | - | TRBJ1-6 | TRBV4-2
TGTGCCAGCAGCACCCGTGGGGAGCTGTTTTTT | CASSTRGELFF | - | - | TRBJ2-2 | TRBV7-2
TGTGCCAGTAGCATCCAAGAGGTTCAGCCCCAGCATTTT | CASSIQEVQPQHF | - | - | TRBJ1-5 | TRBV19
TGTGCCAGCAGCCCTCGGGAATTTCTGAACACTGAAGCTTTCTTT | CASSPREFLNTEAFF | - | - | TRBJ1-1 | TRBV9
TGTGCCAGTAGTACCGCCAGGGGGCAGGGCACTGAAGCTTTCTTT | CASSTARGQGTEAFF | TRBD1 | - | TRBJ1-1 | TRBV19
TGTGCCTGGGGGAGGGCAAACACTGAAGCTTTCTTT | CAWGRANTEAFF | - | - | TRBJ1-1 | TRBV30
TGTGCCAGCAGCCAAGTGGGGGGCGTCGTGAACATTCAGTACTTC | CASSQVGGVVNIQYF | - | once | TRBJ2-4 | TRBV3-1/TRBV3-2
TGTGCCAGCAGCTTATCCGTTTATAGCAATCAGCCCCAGCATTTT | CASSLSVYSNQPQHF | - | once | TRBJ1-5 | TRBV7-2
TGTGCCAGCAGGGAGTCAGCGGGGAGGGACGAGCAGTACTTC | CASRESAGRDEQYF | TRBD2 | - | TRBJ2-7 | TRBV6-5
TGTGCCTGGAGTGGAGGGTCAGGGAATGAAAAACTGTTTTTT | CAWSGGSGNEKLFF | - | - | TRBJ1-4 | TRBV30
TGTGCCAGCAGCGTATCCTTCAATGAGCAGTTCTTC | CASSVSFNEQFF | - | - | TRBJ2-1 | TRBV9
TGCGCCAGCTCGGCCGCAACTAATGAAAAACTGTTTTTT | CASSAATNEKLFF | - | - | TRBJ1-4 | TRBV5-1
TGTGCCAGCAGCGGCTCTTATCGGGCGAATCAGCCCCAGCATTTT | CASSGSYRANQPQHF | - | - | TRBJ1-5 | TRBV5-5
TGTGCCAGCTCACCGGCAGACACCGGGGAGCTGTTTTTT | CASSPADTGELFF | - | - | TRBJ2-2 | TRBV18
TGTGCCAGCGGGGAAGGGACGGCGAATTACGAGCAGTACTTC | CASGEGTANYEQYF | - | - | TRBJ2-7 | TRBV21-1
TGTGCCAGCAGCTTAGGGGCCGCTTTAGCGGGCGGGGAGACCCAGTACTTC | CASSLGAALAGGETQYF | TRBD2 | - | TRBJ2-5 | TRBV11-2
TGTGCCATCAGTGTCAACTACGAGCAGTACTTC | CAISVNYEQYF | - | - | TRBJ2-7 | TRBV10-3
TGTGCCAGCAGTGATATCGATCGCGATTCACCCCTCCACTTT | CASSDIDRDSPLHF | - | - | TRBJ1-6 | TRBV6-1
TGTGCCAGCAGCCCAAGACTAGCGGGGGGGCCCTACGAGCAGTACTTC | CASSPRLAGGPYEQYF | TRBD2 | - | TRBJ2-7 | TRBV9
TGTGCCACCGGTTCATACGAAAAACTGTTTTTT | CATGSYEKLFF | - | - | TRBJ1-4 | TRBV15
TGTGCCAGCAGTGACTCGTGGGGGGTTGGAGGCTACACCTTC | CASSDSWGVGGYTF | - | once | TRBJ1-2 | TRBV6-4
TGTGCCAGTAGTATATCCTCCGGGGACGAGCAGTACTTC | CASSISSGDEQYF | - | - | TRBJ2-7 | TRBV19
TGTGCCAGCAGTACAGGTTACACTGAAGCTTTCTTT | CASSTGYTEAFF | - | - | TRBJ1-1 | TRBV2
TGTGCCAGCAGCTTGCAGTCGGGGACCTTGTCCCAAGAGACCCAGTACTTC | CASSLQSGTLSQETQYF | - | - | TRBJ2-5 | TRBV7-6
TGTGCCAGCCTATCACCCGGAAACACCATATATTTT | CASLSPGNTIYF | - | - | TRBJ1-3 | TRBV27
TGTGCCACCAGTGACTCGGACAGGGGGCGAAACAATGAGCAGTTCTTC | CATSDSDRGRNNEQFF | TRBD1 | - | TRBJ2-1 | TRBV24-1
TGTGCCAGCAGCGACAGGGGCAAGTACAATGAGCAGTTCTTC | CASSDRGKYNEQFF | - | - | TRBJ2-1 | TRBV21-1
TGTGCCAGCAGCTTAGATGGGAGGGCTAGCGGGGGGAATGAGCAGTTCTTC | CASSLDGRASGGNEQFF | TRBD2 | - | TRBJ2-1 | TRBV11-3
TGTGCCAGTCGGGAGGTAGCCTCAACTAATGAAAAACTGTTTTTT | CASREVASTNEKLFF | - | - | TRBJ1-4 | TRBV19
TGTGCCAGCAGCACCGGACAGGGACATAATTCACCCCTCCACTTT | CASSTGQGHNSPLHF | TRBD1 | - | TRBJ1-6 | TRBV7-8
TGCGCCAGCAGCCGCCTGGCTAGCGGGGGGGCATACAATGAGCAGTTCTTC | CASSRLASGGAYNEQFF | TRBD2 | - | TRBJ2-1 | TRBV4-3
TGCGCCAGCAGCCAAGGGTCTAGCTCCTACGAGCAGTACTTC | CASSQGSSSYEQYF | - | - | TRBJ2-7 | TRBV4-1
TGTGCTAGTGGTTTGCCTACGACAGGGGTAAGCAATCAGCCCCAGCATTTT | CASGLPTTGVSNQPQHF | TRBD1 | - | TRBJ1-5 | TRBV12-5
TGCGCCAGCAGCCATGGGACAGGTGGGTCGGACGAGCAGTACTTC | CASSHGTGGSDEQYF | TRBD1 | - | TRBJ2-7 | TRBV4-3
TGTGCCAGCAGCCAAGGGCTCGGAGTTCTAGCCAAAAACATTCAGTACTTC | CASSQGLGVLAKNIQYF | - | - | TRBJ2-4 | TRBV14
TGTGCCAGCAGGGCGACGCCGCTGTCGGGAGATACGCAGTATTTT | CASRATPLSGDTQYF | - | - | TRBJ2-3 | TRBV2
TGTGCCTGGAGTGGGGATCACTCTGGAAACACCATATATTTT | CAWSGDHSGNTIYF | - | - | TRBJ1-3 | TRBV30
TGTGCCTCCGCCGTTTGGACTGAAGCTTTCTTT | CASAVWTEAFF | - | - | TRBJ1-1 | TRBV13